This section outlines one T cell receptor beta chain sequence together with its context. The sample is drawn from a study of siplizumab effects on memory and regulatory T cells. Trimming took off 4 bases at V and 1 base at J, with 14 bases between the two ends. Germline loops: CDR1 SGHNT, CDR2 YYREEE (reference sequence). The CDR3 runs to 15 residues. Sequencing was performed with immunoSEQ multiplex PCR; in TCRdb, only in-frame clones are kept and a portion is missing. Of about 100,000 clones listed, about 91% are singletons. The sample comprised CD4+ T cells sorted from blood. This sequence originates from a human donor in good health. Some clones in this sample may be carry-over from other donors' samples. The gene calls are TRBV5-4 and TRBJ2-5, with D perhaps matching TRBD1 (6 bases). CDR3 amino acids: CASSQAQGRQETQYF. The CDR3 bases are TGTGCCAGCAGCCAAGCACAGGGCCGCCAAGAGACCCAGTACTTC.